The rows below give T cell receptor beta chains drawn from one sample of a study of T cells after yellow fever vaccination. From the 5' RACE reads, TCRdb called clonotypes with MiXCR, one entry per CDR3 protein. The sample has 610,000 or so distinct CDR3 sequences; approximately 13% are singletons. Material: PBMCs, obtained on the day of the yellow fever booster vaccination. The receptor set was obtained from a man younger than 45 who received the YFV17D yellow fever vaccine. CDR3s include the opening cysteine and the closing phenylalanine or tryptophan. D genes are given only for firm matches. For some rows the clone size is stated as once, few or many, or as a class when expanded; others skip it.

TRBJ2-1 | TRBD2 | TRBV20-1 | few | TGCAGTGCGGCGGGACTAGCGGGAGGGCCTGGCAATGAGCAGTTCTTC | CSAAGLAGGPGNEQFF
TRBJ2-7 | - | TRBV9 | - | TGTGCCAGCAGTTCTCCGGGACAACACGAGCAGTACTTC | CASSSPGQHEQYF
TRBJ2-5 | TRBD2 | TRBV29-1 | - | TGCAGCGTGGCGGGAGGGCAAGAGACCCAGTACTTC | CSVAGGQETQYF
TRBJ2-1 | - | TRBV7-9 | - | TGTGCCAGCATCCCTACTGACTCGTCCTACAATGAGCAGTTCTTC | CASIPTDSSYNEQFF
TRBJ2-5 | - | TRBV6-6 | - | TGTGCCAGCAGTTACCAGGGAGAGACCCAGTACTTC | CASSYQGETQYF
TRBJ2-1 | TRBD2 | TRBV20-1 | - | TGCAGTGCTAGCCCGGGACTAGCGGGCTACAATGAGCAGTTCTTC | CSASPGLAGYNEQFF
TRBJ2-1 | - | TRBV19 | few | TGTGCCAGTAGTAAAGTAGACAATGAGCAGTTCTTC | CASSKVDNEQFF
TRBJ2-1 | - | TRBV5-1 | few | TGCGCCAGCAGCTTGGACAGGGTAACCTACAATGAGCAGTTCTTC | CASSLDRVTYNEQFF
TRBJ2-7 | - | TRBV28 | - | TGTGCCAGCACCTACTGGGGTCAGGAGCAGTACTTC | CASTYWGQEQYF
TRBJ1-2 | - | TRBV19 | - | TGTGCCAGTAGTCCAGGACCCGGCCGGACCTTC | CASSPGPGRTF
TRBJ1-1 | - | TRBV29-1 | - | TGCAGCGTTGGTGGGGCGAACACTGAAGCTTTCTTT | CSVGGANTEAFF
TRBJ2-3 | TRBD1 | TRBV3-1 | - | TGTGCCAGCAGTTCCGGGACAGGGTCAAGGACAGATACGCAGTATTTT | CASSSGTGSRTDTQYF
TRBJ2-6 | - | TRBV6-1 | few | TGTGCCAGCAGGGATTCTCAGGGGTCAGGGGCCAACGTCCTGACTTTC | CASRDSQGSGANVLTF
TRBJ2-7 | TRBD2 | TRBV20-1 | - | TGCAGTGCTCCAATAGCGGGAGTGGGCGAGCAGTACTTC | CSAPIAGVGEQYF
TRBJ1-1 | TRBD1 | TRBV3-1 | - | TGTGCCAGCAACGCGGGACAGGTGAACACTGAAGCTTTCTTT | CASNAGQVNTEAFF
TRBJ2-7 | - | TRBV7-2 | - | TGTGCCAGCAGCTACATCAAAAAAGGGGCTAACGAGCAGTACTTC | CASSYIKKGANEQYF
TRBJ1-2 | - | TRBV4-3 | few | TGCGCCAGCAGCCAAGATGGAGTCCGTACTGGCTACACCTTC | CASSQDGVRTGYTF
TRBJ2-7 | - | TRBV4-2 | few | TGTGCCAGCAGCACAACCGGGACTCGAGGTTACGAGCAGTACTTC | CASSTTGTRGYEQYF
TRBJ2-3 | - | TRBV20-1 | few | TGCAGTGCTAGAGATCTGCTTGGCTCTAGGACAGATACGCAGTATTTT | CSARDLLGSRTDTQYF
TRBJ2-2 | TRBD1 | TRBV7-2 | - | TGTGCCAGCAGAAGGGACAGGGCCACCGGGGAGCTGTTTTTT | CASRRDRATGELFF
TRBJ2-1 | TRBD2 | TRBV5-1 | many | TGCGCCAGCAGCTTAACGGGGGGGGATGAGCAGTTCTTC | CASSLTGGDEQFF
TRBJ1-1 | - | TRBV5-1 | many | TGCGCCAGCAGTCGGGACAACACTGAAGCTTTCTTT | CASSRDNTEAFF
TRBJ2-1 | - | TRBV7-9 | few | TGTGCCAGCAGCTTGGTGGCAGGGATGGGGAATGAGCAGTTCTTC | CASSLVAGMGNEQFF
TRBJ2-2 | - | TRBV10-3 | - | TGTGCCATCAGTGAAGGGACAATCAACACCGGGGAGCTGTTTTTT | CAISEGTINTGELFF
TRBJ2-3 | TRBD1 | TRBV5-4 | few | TGTGCCAGCAGATCGGGACAGGCTGGGGATACGCAGTATTTT | CASRSGQAGDTQYF
TRBJ2-1 | - | TRBV4-3 | - | TGCGCCAGCAGCCAAGATGCGATGGGGTCCTACAATGAGCAGTTCTTC | CASSQDAMGSYNEQFF
TRBJ2-7 | TRBD1 | TRBV7-2 | few | TGTGCCAGCAGCTCGGGGACAGGGTTGCACGAGCAGTACTTC | CASSSGTGLHEQYF
TRBJ2-5 | - | TRBV5-5 | few | TGTGCCAGCAGCTTGGCAGCGGGCGAGGCCCAGTACTTC | CASSLAAGEAQYF
TRBJ2-7 | - | TRBV2 | many | TGTGCCAGCAGTGGTCGGGGGGAGCAGTACTTC | CASSGRGEQYF
TRBJ2-3 | - | TRBV7-9 | few | TGTGCCAGCAGCTTAGCAGGGGCCGGAACAGATACGCAGTATTTT | CASSLAGAGTDTQYF
TRBJ1-3 | - | TRBV11-1 | few | TGTGCCAGCAGCCCGACCGGTAACACCATATATTTT | CASSPTGNTIYF
TRBJ2-3 | - | TRBV7-9 | - | TGTGCCAGCAGCCCCTATCTGAGCACAGATACGCAGTATTTT | CASSPYLSTDTQYF
TRBJ2-7 | TRBD2 | TRBV5-5 | few | TGTGCCAGTCGACTAGCGGGAGGTACCTACGAGCAGTACTTC | CASRLAGGTYEQYF
TRBJ2-7 | TRBD2 | TRBV30 | few | TGTGCCTGGAGTATGAACCCGGGACTAGCGGGAGTTGAATATTACGAGCAGTACTTC | CAWSMNPGLAGVEYYEQYF
TRBJ2-7 | - | TRBV28 | - | TGTGCCAGCAGCCAAGGGACTCTACCTGGCGAGCAGTACTTC | CASSQGTLPGEQYF
TRBJ2-7 | - | TRBV23-1 | - | TGCGCCAGCAGTCAATCGGGGCAAGGGAACGAGCAGTACTTC | CASSQSGQGNEQYF